Below are 14 T cell receptor beta chains sequenced from a single sample in a study of CD4 T cells in relation to SARS-CoV-2 and coronaviruses. The unexposed donors gave CD4+ T cells in 2011-2018, prior to COVID-19. CD4+ T cells were isolated from the cells after about nine days of culture. Their target antigens are unknown. Profiling relied on immunoSEQ multiplex PCR, and the TCRdb table lists in-frame clones only, not all of them. This sample has roughly 30,000 clones, with just under 75% found just once. The sequenced sample was CD4+ T cells from PBMCs, cultured in vitro. The source is a human donor in good health.

The chain has TRBV10-3 and TRBJ2-7; D ambiguous. Germline loops: CDR1 ENHRY, CDR2 SYGVKD. V was shortened by 3 bases and J by 5 bases, with 8 bases between the two germline ends. This CDR3 has 12 residues. CDR3 sequence (DNA): TGTGCCATCAGTGAAACCCGGGACGAGCAGTACTTC. Encoded protein: CAISETRDEQYF.

V and J are TRBV5-1 and TRBJ1-1; 9 bases align to TRBD1. CDR1 is SGHRS and CDR2 is YFSETQ in the germline V gene. V shed 0 bases and J 0 bases; nucleotides not matched to a gene: 0. The CDR3 extends over 15 amino acids. The CDR3 region has the DNA TGCGCCAGCAGCTTGGGGGACAGGGTGAACACTGAAGCTTTCTTT. It encodes CASSLGDRVNTEAFF.

The count of this clone is one. This chain joins TRBV6-5 and TRBJ2-5, with 10 bases that match TRBD2. Germline V lookup: CDR1 MNHEY, CDR2 SVGAGI. The J segment lost 3 bases and the V segment lost 4 bases, leaving 8 bases of the junction unmatched. CDR3 size: 16 residues. In DNA form, the CDR3 reads TGTGCCAGCAGTTGTTCTAGCGGGAGCGCCGAAGAGACCCAGTACTTC. As protein: CASSCSSGSAEETQYF.

V and J are TRBV6-6 and TRBJ2-1; D may be TRBD1 or TRBD2 (5 bases each). Germline-derived CDR1 and CDR2 are MNHNY and SVGAGI (reference sequence). The length of the CDR3 is 12 residues. Trimming shortened V by 6 bases and J by 10 bases, and 13 bases separated the two germline ends. The DNA for the CDR3 is TGTGCCAGCAGGACTGAGGGACGGGAGCAGTTCTTC. Translating gives CASRTEGREQFF.

The chain carries TRBV5-1 and TRBJ1-2, with D possibly TRBD1 on 5 matching bases. The CDR3 is 13 residues long. Germline V gene lookup returns CDR1 SGHRS and CDR2 YFSETQ. V was pared by 4 bases and J by 12 bases, with 19 bases between. Here the CDR3 DNA reads TGCGCCAGCAGCCTACCCGGTGGGGGGACCAACACCTTC. This sequence encodes CASSLPGGGTNTF.

The chain recombines TRBV6-6 with TRBJ2-7; 8 nucleotides match TRBD1. Germline V gene sequence: CDR1 MNHNY, CDR2 SVGAGI (reference sequence). The V gene end was trimmed by 5 bases and the J gene end by 6 bases; junction bases not matched to a gene: 12. The CDR3 totals 15 residues. CDR3 in amino acids: CASSPTQGAPGEQYF. The CDR3 DNA is TGTGCCAGCAGTCCAACCCAGGGGGCGCCGGGCGAGCAGTACTTC.

This clone was counted between two and nine times. CDR3 sequence reads: CASSIRTAYNEQFF. For the CDR3, the DNA is TGTGCCAGTAGTATCCGGACAGCCTACAATGAGCAGTTCTTC. J is TRBJ2-1 and V is TRBV19; possible D gene TRBD1, 6 bases. Germline V gene lookup returns CDR1 LNHDA and CDR2 SQIVND (reference sequence). V was trimmed by 3 bases and J by 2 bases, leaving 8 bases between them. This CDR3 is 14 amino acids long.

This clone turned up a few times. The V and J genes are TRBV2 and TRBJ1-1, with D hard to call. CDR3 length equals 13 residues. Trimming took off 5 bases at V and 2 bases at J, with 9 bases between the two ends. Germline V gives CDR1 SNHLY, CDR2 FYNNEI. The CDR3 reads CASSMDGNTEAFF. The CDR3 coding sequence is TGTGCCAGCAGTATGGACGGAAACACTGAAGCTTTCTTT.

The rearrangement links TRBV5-4 to TRBJ1-2; possibly TRBD1 for D (6 bases). The CDR3 covers 15 residues. Germline V gene lookup returns CDR1 SGHNT and CDR2 YYREEE (reference sequence). The V and J ends lost 4 bases and 1 base respectively, with 14 bases between them. CDR3 sequence (DNA): TGTGCCAGCAGCGCATCAGGGGACGGTAACTATGGCTACACCTTC. Its protein is CASSASGDGNYGYTF.

The chain is built from TRBV16 and TRBJ1-4; the D is unclear. This CDR3 comprises 15 residues. The germline V and J ends were trimmed by 1 base and 2 bases, with 8 bases remaining between them. Germline assignment: CDR1 KGHSY and CDR2 FQNENV. CDR3 nucleotide sequence: TGTGCCAGCAGCCAATTCACGGGCACTAATGAAAAACTGTTTTTT. Protein: CASSQFTGTNEKLFF.

The chain employs TRBV6-2 or TRBV6-3 and TRBJ2-2; D may be TRBD2 (5 bases). V dropped 4 bases and J dropped 3 bases, with 24 bases sitting between them. Germline CDR1 reads MNHEY; CDR2 reads SVGEGT. The CDR3 contains 19 residues. Written as DNA, the CDR3 is TGTGCCAGCAGTTTCACATTGACTACTATCAAGACATACACCGGGGAGCTGTTTTTT. Its protein product is CASSFTLTTIKTYTGELFF.

J is TRBJ1-2 and V is TRBV7-2; the match to TRBD1 covers 7 bases. This CDR3 has 14 amino acids. The germline gives CDR1 SGHTA, CDR2 FQGNSA. The J segment lost 8 bases and the V segment lost 5 bases, leaving 11 bases of the junction unmatched. Here the CDR3 reads CASSQGQSISGYTF. CDR3 nucleotide sequence: TGTGCCAGCAGCCAGGGACAGTCAATATCGGGCTACACCTTC.

This clone was observed a single time. The chain has TRBV4-1 and TRBJ1-5; weak D call: TRBD1 (6 bases). This CDR3 comprises 19 residues. Trimming took 0 bases from V and 4 from J, leaving 22 bases between them. Per the germline V gene, CDR1 is MGHRA and CDR2 is YSYEKL. The CDR3 DNA follows: TGCGCCAGCAGCCAAGATAGTGGGGGGGGCTGGGGAGGTAATCAGCCCCAGCATTTT. This sequence encodes CASSQDSGGGWGGNQPQHF.

The chain links TRBV4-2 to TRBJ2-6; weak D call: TRBD2 (6 bases). Trimming took 4 bases from V and 0 from J, leaving 19 bases between them. From germline, CDR1 is LGHNA and CDR2 YNFKEQ. There are 19 residues in the CDR3. The CDR3 sequence is CASSPIEPGEVSGANVLTF. The DNA for the CDR3 is TGTGCCAGCAGCCCGATCGAACCGGGAGAGGTCTCTGGGGCCAACGTCCTGACTTTC.